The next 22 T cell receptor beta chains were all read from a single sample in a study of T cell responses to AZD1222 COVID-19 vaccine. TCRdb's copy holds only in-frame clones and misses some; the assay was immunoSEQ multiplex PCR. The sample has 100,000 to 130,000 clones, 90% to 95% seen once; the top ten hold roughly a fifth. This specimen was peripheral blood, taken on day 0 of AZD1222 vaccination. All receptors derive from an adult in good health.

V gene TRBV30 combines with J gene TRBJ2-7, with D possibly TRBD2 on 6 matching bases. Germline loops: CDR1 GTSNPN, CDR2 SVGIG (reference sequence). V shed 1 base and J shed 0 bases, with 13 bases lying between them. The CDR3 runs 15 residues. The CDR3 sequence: CAWSGGDRSSYEQYF. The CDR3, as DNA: TGTGCCTGGAGTGGGGGGGACCGGAGCTCCTACGAGCAGTACTTC. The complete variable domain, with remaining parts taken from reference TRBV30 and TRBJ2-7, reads SQTIHQWPATLVQPVGSPLSLECTVEGTSNPNLYWYRQAAGRGLQLLFYSVGIGQISSEVPQNLSASRPQDRQFILSSKKLLLSDSGFYLCAWSGGDRSSYEQYFGPGTRLTVT.

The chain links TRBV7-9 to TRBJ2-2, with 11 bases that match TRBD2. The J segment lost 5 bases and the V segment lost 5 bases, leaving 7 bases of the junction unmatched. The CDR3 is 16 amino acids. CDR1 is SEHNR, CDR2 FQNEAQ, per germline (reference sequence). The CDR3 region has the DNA TGTGCCAGCAGCCCTCGGGGACTAGCGGCTACCGGGGAGCTGTTTTTT. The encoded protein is CASSPRGLAATGELFF.

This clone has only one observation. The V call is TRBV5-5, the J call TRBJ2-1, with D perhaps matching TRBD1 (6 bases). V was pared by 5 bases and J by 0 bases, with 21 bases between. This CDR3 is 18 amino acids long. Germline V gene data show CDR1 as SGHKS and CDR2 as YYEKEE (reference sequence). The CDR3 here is CASSQTGRGSYSYNEQFF. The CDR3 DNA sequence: TGTGCCAGCAGTCAAACAGGCAGGGGTTCCTACTCCTACAATGAGCAGTTCTTC. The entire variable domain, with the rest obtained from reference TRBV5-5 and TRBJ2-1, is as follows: DAGVTQSPTHLIKTRGQQVTLRCSPISGHKSVSWYQQVLGQGPQFIFQYYEKEERGRGNFPDRFSARQFPNYSSELNVNALLLGDSALYLCASSQTGRGSYSYNEQFFGPGTRLTVL.

CDR3 bases: TGCGCCAGCAGTATCGCGGGGGCAGATACGCAGTATTTT. This encodes CASSIAGADTQYF. This chain links TRBV5-1 with TRBJ2-3; TRBD2 matches 7 bases. The CDR3 loop spans 13 amino acids. Germline CDR1 and CDR2: SGHRS and YFSETQ. The V gene end was trimmed by 5 bases and the J gene end by 4 bases; junction bases not matched to a gene: 4.

CDR3 residues: CASSFALGEQYF. The CDR3 region has the DNA TGTGCCAGCAGCTTTGCGCTAGGGGAGCAGTACTTC. The chain links TRBV12-1 to TRBJ2-7. TRBV12-1 is recorded as a pseudogene. The CDR3 contains 12 residues.

The CDR3, as DNA: TGTGCCAGCAGCGGAACGCAGGGGGCGAAATGGAATGAGCAGTTCTTC. Translation gives CASSGTQGAKWNEQFF. The chain uses TRBV13 and TRBJ2-1, with 8 bases matching TRBD1. CDR3 size: 16 residues. Unmatched junction bases numbered 13, after V lost 5 bases and J lost 7 bases. CDR1 is PRHDT, CDR2 FYEKMQ, per germline (reference sequence).

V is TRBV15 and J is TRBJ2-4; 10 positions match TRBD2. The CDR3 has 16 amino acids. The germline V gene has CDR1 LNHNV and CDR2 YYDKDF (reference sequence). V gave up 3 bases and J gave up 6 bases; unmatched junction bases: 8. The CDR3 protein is CATSRGLAGVGNIQYF. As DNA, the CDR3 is TGTGCCACCAGCAGGGGTCTAGCGGGGGTGGGAAACATTCAGTACTTC.

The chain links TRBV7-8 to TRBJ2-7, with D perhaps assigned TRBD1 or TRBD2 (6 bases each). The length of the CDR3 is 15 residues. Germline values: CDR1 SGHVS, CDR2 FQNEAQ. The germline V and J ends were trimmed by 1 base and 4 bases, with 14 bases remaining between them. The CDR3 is CASSLEGGFDYEQYF. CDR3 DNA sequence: TGTGCCAGCAGCTTAGAGGGGGGCTTTGATTACGAGCAGTACTTC.

The CDR3 coding sequence is TGTGCCAGCATCCCACTCACTGCAACTAATGAAAAACTGTTTTTT. Protein sequence: CASIPLTATNEKLFF. This rearrangement joins TRBV9 to TRBJ1-4; D unclear. The V end was cut by 6 bases, the J end by 0 bases, with 12 bases between. Germline V gene data show CDR1 as SGDLS and CDR2 as YYNGEE. This CDR3 is 15 amino acids long.

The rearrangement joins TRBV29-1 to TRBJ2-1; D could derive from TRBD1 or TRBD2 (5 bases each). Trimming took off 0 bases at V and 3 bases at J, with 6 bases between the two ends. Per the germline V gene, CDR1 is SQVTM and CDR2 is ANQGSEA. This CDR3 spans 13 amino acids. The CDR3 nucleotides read TGCAGCGTTGAAGATGGGGGCTACAATGAGCAGTTCTTC. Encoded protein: CSVEDGGYNEQFF.

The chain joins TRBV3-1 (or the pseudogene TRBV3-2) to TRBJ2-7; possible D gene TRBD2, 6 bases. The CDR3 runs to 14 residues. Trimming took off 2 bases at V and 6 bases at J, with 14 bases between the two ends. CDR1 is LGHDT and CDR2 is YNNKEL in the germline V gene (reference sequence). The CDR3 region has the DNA TGTGCCAGCAGCCAACGGGAGAGGCGTCTCGAGCAGTACTTC. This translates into CASSQRERRLEQYF.

This chain's CDR3 is CASSETSNTGELFF. In nucleotides, the CDR3 is TGTGCCAGCAGTGAAACGTCGAACACCGGGGAGCTGTTTTTT. V usage is TRBV2 and J usage is TRBJ2-2; D ambiguous. Per germline, CDR1 SNHLY and CDR2 FYNNEI. CDR3 length: 14 residues. V gave up 2 bases and J gave up 0 bases, with 4 bases separating them.

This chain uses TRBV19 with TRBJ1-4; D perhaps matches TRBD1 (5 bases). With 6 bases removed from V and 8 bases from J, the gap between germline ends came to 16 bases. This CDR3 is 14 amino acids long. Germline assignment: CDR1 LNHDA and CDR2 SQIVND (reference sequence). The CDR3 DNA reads TGTGCCAGTAGGGAGGGACCGACCCGCGAAAAACTGTTTTTT. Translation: CASREGPTREKLFF. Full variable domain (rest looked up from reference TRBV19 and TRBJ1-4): DGGITQSPKYLFRKEGQNVTLSCEQNLNHDAMYWYRQDPGQGLRLIYYSQIVNDFQKGDIAEGYSVSREKKESFPLTVTSAQKNPTAFYLCASREGPTREKLFFGSGTQLSVL.

In DNA form, the CDR3 reads TGTGCCAGCAGGTCCCGGGACAGCCCCTATGGCTACACCTTC. Translation gives CASRSRDSPYGYTF. V is TRBV5-4 and J is TRBJ1-2; 7 bases agree with TRBD1. With V trimmed by 5 bases and J by 4 bases, 8 bases remained unmatched. Germline CDR1 and CDR2: SGHNT and YYREEE (reference sequence). This CDR3 has 14 residues.

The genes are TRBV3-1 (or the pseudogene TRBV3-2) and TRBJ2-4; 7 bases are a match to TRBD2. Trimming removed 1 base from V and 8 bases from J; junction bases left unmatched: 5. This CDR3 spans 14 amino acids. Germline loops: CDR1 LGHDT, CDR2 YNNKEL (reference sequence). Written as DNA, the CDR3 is TGTGCCAGCAGCCAAGGGCTAGCGGTTCACATTCAGTACTTC. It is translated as CASSQGLAVHIQYF.

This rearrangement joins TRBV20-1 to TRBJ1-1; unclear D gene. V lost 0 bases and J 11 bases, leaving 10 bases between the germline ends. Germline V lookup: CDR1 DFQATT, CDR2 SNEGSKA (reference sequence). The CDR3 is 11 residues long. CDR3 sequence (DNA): TGCAGTGCTAGAGATACGGTGAAGGCTTTCTTT. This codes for CSARDTVKAFF.

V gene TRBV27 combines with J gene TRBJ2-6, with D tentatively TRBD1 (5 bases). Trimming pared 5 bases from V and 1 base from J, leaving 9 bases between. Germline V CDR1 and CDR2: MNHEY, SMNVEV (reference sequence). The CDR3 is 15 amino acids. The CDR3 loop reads CASSQGQSGANVLTF. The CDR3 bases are TGTGCCAGCAGTCAGGGTCAGTCTGGGGCCAACGTCCTGACTTTC.

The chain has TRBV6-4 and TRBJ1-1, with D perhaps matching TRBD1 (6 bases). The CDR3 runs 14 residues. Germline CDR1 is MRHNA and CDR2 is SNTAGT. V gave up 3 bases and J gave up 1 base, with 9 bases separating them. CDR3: CASSDGQQNTEAFF. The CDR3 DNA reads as TGTGCCAGCAGTGATGGACAGCAGAACACTGAAGCTTTCTTT.

The CDR3: CASSLALGEGYEQYF. The CDR3 coding sequence is TGTGCCAGCAGCTTAGCGCTTGGCGAAGGGTACGAGCAGTACTTC. The rearrangement links TRBV7-6 to TRBJ2-7; D is unclear. V lost 0 bases and J 4 bases, leaving 13 bases between the germline ends. In germline, CDR1 is SGHVS, CDR2 FNYEAQ. This CDR3 has 15 amino acids.

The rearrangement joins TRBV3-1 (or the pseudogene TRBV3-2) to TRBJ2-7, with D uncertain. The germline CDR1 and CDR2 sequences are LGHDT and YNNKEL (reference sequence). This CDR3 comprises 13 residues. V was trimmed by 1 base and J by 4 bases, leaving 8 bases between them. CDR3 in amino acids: CASSQGLGYEQYF. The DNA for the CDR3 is TGTGCCAGCAGCCAAGGGTTGGGGTACGAGCAGTACTTC.

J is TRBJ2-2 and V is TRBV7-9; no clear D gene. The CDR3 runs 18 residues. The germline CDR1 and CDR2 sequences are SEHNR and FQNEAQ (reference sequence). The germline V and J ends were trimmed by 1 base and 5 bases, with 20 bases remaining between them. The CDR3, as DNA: TGTGCCAGCAGCTTAGAGCGATCGTGGGGATGGAGTACCGGGGAGCTGTTTTTT. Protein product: CASSLERSWGWSTGELFF.

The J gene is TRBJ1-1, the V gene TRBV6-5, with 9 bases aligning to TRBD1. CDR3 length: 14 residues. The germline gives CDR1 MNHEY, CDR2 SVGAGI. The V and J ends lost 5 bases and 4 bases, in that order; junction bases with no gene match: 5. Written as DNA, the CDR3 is TGTGCCAGCAGTCTGGACAGGGGAGGCACTGAAGCTTTCTTT. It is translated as CASSLDRGGTEAFF.